This T cell receptor (beta chain) appears in the sequencing data of a study of early T cells in non-severe SARS-CoV-2 infection. Study-wide context: Sequencing of bulk RNA from unsorted whole blood was done, without chain pairing. General study findings and limits: VDJdb matching, biased toward anti-spike CD8 responses, missed private and CD4 specificities.

Looked up from germline, CDR1 is DFQATT and CDR2 is SNEGSKA (reference sequence). J was trimmed by 3 bases and V by 3 bases; bases with no gene match: 5. CDR3 size: 14 residues. This clonotype was seen repeatedly, ten times or more. The antigen remains undetermined. The TCR library protocol was used to attach unique molecular identifiers. These identifiers were attached to individual cDNA molecules. TCRdb re-called the 5' RACE reads through MiXCR, storing one row per CDR3 protein. The repertoire holds some 38,000 distinct CDR3 sequences, with 5% to 6% as singletons. This receptor was taken from an adult who was a healthcare worker with PCR-confirmed SARS-CoV-2 infection or an uninfected control (not recorded which). The sequenced sample consisted of whole blood. The chain combines TRBV20-1 with TRBJ2-7; 10 nucleotides align to TRBD1. CDR3 sequence reads: CSASRRDRGYEQYF. CDR3 in DNA: TGCAGTGCTAGCCGACGGGACAGGGGCTACGAGCAGTACTTC.